These 10 T cell receptor beta chains share one sample of origin, sequenced in a study of blood T cell repertoires in COVID-19. Measured with immunoSEQ multiplex PCR; TCRdb has only the in-frame clones, and not every one. The table includes under 200,000 clones, less than 90% detected once. Sequencing used PBMCs or T cells enriched from blood (not recorded which). The origin of the receptors is a woman aged 50 to 65 who had recovered from COVID-19.

The V and J genes are TRBV27 and TRBJ1-1; D is perhaps TRBD1 (6 bases). CDR3 size: 15 residues. Germline CDR1 and CDR2: MNHEY and SMNVEV (reference sequence). Trimming left V 3 bases short and J 0 bases short, with 11 bases between. The CDR3 here is CASSFSGDVNTEAFF. The CDR3 DNA sequence: TGTGCCAGCAGTTTCTCAGGGGATGTGAACACTGAAGCTTTCTTT.

The gene calls are TRBV9 and TRBJ2-3; D is unclear. This CDR3 is 14 amino acids long. V was clipped by 0 bases and J by 3 bases, with 8 bases between them. Germline loops: CDR1 SGDLS, CDR2 YYNGEE. The CDR3 bases are TGTGCCAGCAGCGTAGGCAGGCCAACAGATACGCAGTATTTT. Translation gives CASSVGRPTDTQYF. Full variable domain (outside the CDR3, taken from reference TRBV9 and TRBJ2-3): DSGVTQTPKHLITATGQRVTLRCSPRSGDLSVYWYQQSLDQGLQFLIQYYNGEERAKGNILERFSAQQFPDLHSELNLSSLELGDSALYFCASSVGRPTDTQYFGPGTRLTVL.

The CDR3 nucleotides are TGTGCCAGCAGCTTAGGTGGAGGTTTGGGAACCTACGAGCAGTACTTC. This encodes CASSLGGGLGTYEQYF. The chain recombines TRBV7-2 with TRBJ2-7; tentative D call: TRBD2 (5 bases). CDR1 and CDR2 from the germline V gene are SGHTA and FQGNSA. The CDR3 totals 16 residues. V gave up 1 base and J gave up 2 bases, with 15 bases separating them. Complete variable domain (other parts from reference TRBV7-2 and TRBJ2-7): GAGVSQSPSNKVTEKGKDVELRCDPISGHTALYWYRQSLGQGLEFLIYFQGNSAPDKSGLPSDRFSAERTGGSVSTLTIQRTQQEDSAVYLCASSLGGGLGTYEQYFGPGTRLTVT.

The genes are TRBV12-3 or TRBV12-4 and TRBJ1-2; no reliable D call. V was trimmed by 7 bases and J by 4 bases, leaving 10 bases between them. The CDR3 has 12 amino acids. The CDR3 nucleotides are TGTGCCAGCACTCAGATCCCCTATGGCTACACCTTC. Its protein is CASTQIPYGYTF.

This chain joins TRBV6-2 or TRBV6-3 and TRBJ2-7; weak D call: TRBD2 (5 bases). The CDR3 loop spans 16 amino acids. Germline V gene lookup returns CDR1 MNHEY and CDR2 SVGEGT. V dropped 5 bases and J dropped 2 bases, with 19 bases sitting between them. The CDR3 spells CASSTPSGARPYEQYF. The CDR3 DNA reads TGTGCCAGCAGTACCCCCAGCGGAGCACGGCCCTACGAGCAGTACTTC.

The table lists this clone with a count of one. The chain couples TRBV5-4 to TRBJ2-3; no firm D call. The V and J ends lost 4 bases and 2 bases respectively, with 11 bases between them. The length of the CDR3 is 14 residues. Germline CDR1 SGHNT, CDR2 YYREEE (reference sequence). The CDR3 protein is CASSGQVSTDTQYF. CDR3 sequence (DNA): TGTGCCAGCAGCGGGCAAGTATCCACAGATACGCAGTATTTT.

The sample holds one count of this clone. The chain uses TRBV20-1 and TRBJ2-7, with no clear D. V gave up 5 bases and J gave up 6 bases, with 11 bases separating them. CDR1 and CDR2 from the germline V gene are DFQATT and SNEGSKA (reference sequence). This CDR3 is built from 11 residues. The CDR3 DNA reads TGCAGTGCTGTCTTTTCGGGCGAGCAGTACTTC. Its translation is CSAVFSGEQYF.

This chain connects TRBV9 to TRBJ2-3, with 9 bases lining up with TRBD1. V shed 3 bases, J shed 7 bases, and the junction held 9 bases outside the gene matches. The CDR3 length is 15 residues. The V gene's germline CDR1 is SGDLS and CDR2 YYNGEE. The CDR3 reads CASSAMGTGSYTQYF. For the CDR3, the DNA is TGTGCCAGCAGCGCTATGGGGACAGGGTCTTATACGCAGTATTTT. Based on the CDR3 plus reference TRBV9 and TRBJ2-3, the full variable domain is DSGVTQTPKHLITATGQRVTLRCSPRSGDLSVYWYQQSLDQGLQFLIQYYNGEERAKGNILERFSAQQFPDLHSELNLSSLELGDSALYFCASSAMGTGSYTQYFGPGTRLTVL.

J is TRBJ2-3 and V is TRBV10-3; D unresolved. The V gene lost 3 bases and the J gene lost 4 bases, with 11 bases spanning the gap. This CDR3 has 14 amino acids. Germline V gene data show CDR1 as ENHRY and CDR2 as SYGVKD. CDR3 sequence (DNA): TGTGCCATCAGTGAACATTTTAATGCAGATACGCAGTATTTT. Translation gives CAISEHFNADTQYF.

The chain has TRBV6-2 or TRBV6-3 and TRBJ2-7; the D gene is possibly TRBD1 (6 bases). Germline loops: CDR1 MNHEY, CDR2 SVGEGT. The V end was cut by 2 bases, the J end by 3 bases, with 11 bases between. CDR3 size: 14 residues. DNA of the CDR3: TGTGCCAGCAGTTACCGCGACAGGTTCTACGAGCAGTACTTC. This translates into CASSYRDRFYEQYF.